The 31 T cell receptor beta chains reported below all come from one sample, sequenced in a study of blood T cell repertoires in COVID-19. TCRdb's copy holds only in-frame clones and misses some; the assay was immunoSEQ multiplex PCR. The data contain some 210,000 clones, around four fifths of them seen just once; the ten biggest clones take up roughly a fifth. Source material: peripheral blood. The receptors come from a human donor in a cohort sampled during active COVID-19.

The chain carries TRBV9 and TRBJ1-4, with D unresolved. Trimming took off 0 bases at V and 7 bases at J, with 13 bases between the two ends. Looked up from germline, CDR1 is SGDLS and CDR2 is YYNGEE. This CDR3 is 15 amino acids long. The CDR3, as DNA: TGTGCCAGCAGCGTAGGTTCCGGCGGTCTTGAAAAACTGTTTTTT. Encoded protein: CASSVGSGGLEKLFF. The entire variable domain, with the rest obtained from reference TRBV9 and TRBJ1-4, is as follows: DSGVTQTPKHLITATGQRVTLRCSPRSGDLSVYWYQQSLDQGLQFLIQYYNGEERAKGNILERFSAQQFPDLHSELNLSSLELGDSALYFCASSVGSGGLEKLFFGSGTQLSVL.

The gene calls are TRBV18 and TRBJ2-3; D perhaps matches TRBD1 (6 bases). The CDR3 consists of 13 residues. The V end was cut by 6 bases, the J end by 5 bases, with 12 bases between. CDR1 is KGHSH and CDR2 is LQKENI in the germline V gene. The CDR3 DNA reads as TGTGCCAGCTCGCGATCAGGGGAAGATACGCAGTATTTT. Protein product: CASSRSGEDTQYF.

The chain joins TRBV3-1 (or the pseudogene TRBV3-2) to TRBJ1-1; 7 nucleotides match TRBD1. CDR1 and CDR2 (germline): LGHDT, YNNKEL (reference sequence). The J segment lost 5 bases and the V segment lost 4 bases, leaving 4 bases of the junction unmatched. This CDR3 is built from 13 residues. In DNA, the CDR3 is TGTGCCAGCAGCCCTTTACAGGGGACTGAAGCTTTCTTT. Its translation is CASSPLQGTEAFF.

DNA of the CDR3: TGTGCCAGCAGTTTCCCGGGGAGCACTGAAGCTTTCTTT. Protein sequence: CASSFPGSTEAFF. The chain couples TRBV27 to TRBJ1-1; no firm D call. V was shortened by 3 bases and J by 4 bases, with 9 bases between the two germline ends. The germline V gene encodes CDR1 MNHEY and CDR2 SMNVEV (reference sequence). The CDR3 is 13 amino acids.

The genes are TRBV5-1 and TRBJ1-2; TRBD1 is a possible D gene (6 bases). The CDR3 contains 17 residues. V was pared by 4 bases and J by 8 bases, with 27 bases between. Germline values: CDR1 SGHRS, CDR2 YFSETQ. CDR3 protein: CASSITTQGRSSPGYTF. DNA of the CDR3: TGCGCCAGCAGCATAACTACACAGGGTCGTTCTTCCCCCGGCTACACCTTC.

The chain combines TRBV4-1 with TRBJ2-7, with D tentatively TRBD1 (6 bases). Germline V gives CDR1 MGHRA, CDR2 YSYEKL. The CDR3 is 15 amino acids. Between the trimmed V and J ends, which lost 4 bases and 3 bases, there was a span of 16 bases. CDR3 nucleotide sequence: TGCGCCAGCAGCCTCGGCCCCCAACAGGGCTACGAGCAGTACTTC. Its protein is CASSLGPQQGYEQYF.

V gene TRBV6-1 combines with J gene TRBJ2-5; 7 bases line up with TRBD1. Germline CDR1 and CDR2: MNHNS and SASEGT. The CDR3 contains 16 residues. V lost 1 base and J lost 4; bases outside the gene matches: 9. The CDR3 nucleotides read TGTGCCAGCAGTGAAGGTACAGGGACAGCGCGAGAGACCCAGTACTTC. Translating it yields CASSEGTGTARETQYF.

The CDR3 coding sequence is TGCAGCGTCGGTACCGGACAGGTTGGGGCCAACGTCCTGACTTTC. Translating gives CSVGTGQVGANVLTF. The chain uses TRBV29-1 and TRBJ2-6; TRBD1 agrees at 7 bases. V shed 6 bases and J 3 bases; nucleotides not matched to a gene: 8. CDR1 and CDR2 (germline): SQVTM, ANQGSEA. The CDR3 has 15 amino acids.

The sample holds a few counts of this clone. This chain uses TRBV24-1 with TRBJ2-2, with 9 bases lining up with TRBD1. CDR3 length: 17 amino acids. Germline V gives CDR1 KGHDR, CDR2 SFDVKD. The J segment lost 5 bases and the V segment lost 7 bases, leaving 13 bases of the junction unmatched. The CDR3 loop is CATRAKAGTGITGELFF. CDR3 DNA sequence: TGTGCCACCAGAGCCAAAGCCGGGACAGGGATAACCGGGGAGCTGTTTTTT.

The chain links TRBV4-1 to TRBJ2-3; a possible D gene is TRBD1 (6 bases). The germline CDR1 and CDR2 sequences are MGHRA and YSYEKL. The CDR3 is made up of 18 amino acids. V was cut by 1 base and J by 6 bases, with 23 bases left in between. The CDR3, as DNA: TGCGCCAGCAGCCAAGCTCAAGGGGGACCTAGTCCCAGGGATACGCAGTATTTT. The encoded protein is CASSQAQGGPSPRDTQYF.

With regard to this clone: The same CDR3 is also encoded by other DNA sequences in this sample. This chain connects TRBV7-6 to TRBJ2-2, with 13 bases lining up with TRBD2. CDR1 and CDR2 (germline): SGHVS, FNYEAQ. The junction had 10 bases not matched to a gene; V was cut back by 2 bases and J by 4 bases. This CDR3 comprises 19 residues. The CDR3, as DNA: TGTGCCAGCAGCTTAACCACTAGCGGGGGGGGGCGAGGCACCGGGGAGCTGTTTTTT. It specifies CASSLTTSGGGRGTGELFF.

This rearrangement joins TRBV6-5 to TRBJ1-2, with 8 bases aligning to TRBD1. J was trimmed by 8 bases and V by 7 bases; bases with no gene match: 9. Germline V gene data show CDR1 as MNHEY and CDR2 as SVGAGI. The CDR3 loop spans 13 amino acids. The CDR3 protein is CASILAGGSGYTF. The CDR3 DNA sequence: TGTGCCAGCATTCTGGCAGGGGGCAGCGGCTACACCTTC.

The chain combines TRBV6-1 with TRBJ2-3; D is perhaps TRBD1 (5 bases). The length of the CDR3 is 14 residues. V dropped 1 base and J dropped 2 bases, with 7 bases sitting between them. Germline CDR1 is MNHNS and CDR2 is SASEGT. This CDR3 is CASSEGGLTDTQYF. CDR3 DNA: TGTGCCAGCAGTGAAGGGGGCCTCACAGATACGCAGTATTTT.

The chain joins TRBV21-1 to TRBJ1-5; no check of the table's D call, TRBD1, against the DNA was made. TRBV21-1 is a listed pseudogene. The CDR3 consists of 12 residues. CDR3: CASSKQEQPQHF. The DNA of the CDR3 is TGTGCCAGCAGCAAACAGGAACAGCCCCAGCATTTT.

The V gene is TRBV12-3 or TRBV12-4, the J gene TRBJ1-1; 9 nucleotides agree with TRBD1. This CDR3 contains 11 residues. J lost 10 bases, V lost 6 bases, and 3 bases had no gene match. The CDR3 spells CASSPTGGAFF. The CDR3 region has the DNA TGTGCCAGCAGCCCGACAGGGGGAGCTTTCTTT.

This clone was seen once. The CDR3 region has the DNA TGTGCCACCAGTGACCCGTCTGAACTAGCGGGGGCGGTGGATACGCAGTATTTT. Translated: CATSDPSELAGAVDTQYF. The chain is built from TRBV24-1 and TRBJ2-3, with 11 bases fitting TRBD2. This CDR3 spans 18 amino acids. CDR1 KGHDR and CDR2 SFDVKD come from the germline V gene. The V gene end was trimmed by 4 bases and the J gene end by 6 bases; junction bases not matched to a gene: 14.

The chain has TRBV3-1 (or the pseudogene TRBV3-2) and TRBJ2-1; 7 nucleotides line up with TRBD1. This CDR3 comprises 14 residues. The germline CDR1 and CDR2 sequences are LGHDT and YNNKEL (reference sequence). V dropped 0 bases and J dropped 15; count of bases not matched to a gene: 11. This CDR3 is CASSQDPPNRGWFF. CDR3 DNA sequence: TGTGCCAGCAGCCAAGATCCCCCGAACAGGGGCTGGTTCTTC.

The chain carries TRBV5-6 and TRBJ2-1; possible D gene TRBD1, 5 bases. Germline lookup yields CDR1 SGHDT and CDR2 YYEEEE. Trimming shortened V by 7 bases and J by 0 bases, and 11 bases separated the two germline ends. This CDR3 has 14 amino acids. The CDR3 DNA reads as TGTGCCAGCGAACAGGAATCCTCCTACAATGAGCAGTTCTTC. It yields the protein CASEQESSYNEQFF.

The J gene is TRBJ2-7, the V gene TRBV28, with D possibly matching TRBD1 (5 bases). This CDR3 comprises 13 residues. Germline V gene sequence: CDR1 MDHEN, CDR2 SYDVKM. Trimming removed 7 bases at V and 2 bases at J, with 12 bases between. CDR3 nucleotide sequence: TGTGCCAGCATGGGCAGGGTAACCTACGAGCAGTACTTC. It translates to CASMGRVTYEQYF.

A few counts support this clone. This rearrangement joins TRBV9 to TRBJ1-5; D might be TRBD1 (6 bases). In germline, CDR1 is SGDLS, CDR2 YYNGEE. With 4 bases removed from V and 0 bases from J, the gap between germline ends came to 11 bases. There are 15 residues in the CDR3. Here the CDR3 reads CASSHGQNSNQPQHF. The CDR3 DNA follows: TGTGCCAGCAGCCACGGACAGAATAGCAATCAGCCCCAGCATTTT.

This chain uses TRBV19 with TRBJ1-1; 7 bases are shared with TRBD1. The germline V gene encodes CDR1 LNHDA and CDR2 SQIVND (reference sequence). With 10 bases clipped from V and 1 base from J, the junction kept 12 bases outside the gene matches. The CDR3 is made up of 15 amino acids. CDR3 protein: CATRTGQVSNTEAFF. The CDR3 bases are TGTGCCACGAGAACTGGACAGGTGTCGAACACTGAAGCTTTCTTT.

This chain links TRBV24-1 with TRBJ1-2; D unresolved. The CDR3 contains 15 residues. Germline V gene sequence: CDR1 KGHDR, CDR2 SFDVKD. Trimming cost V 5 bases and J 5 bases, with 17 bases left between them. The DNA for the CDR3 is TGTGCCACCAGTGGGGCGGGAGGGCCCCCATATGGCTACACCTTC. This codes for CATSGAGGPPYGYTF.

The V gene is TRBV5-1, the J gene TRBJ2-5; 9 bases match TRBD2. CDR1 SGHRS and CDR2 YFSETQ come from the germline V gene. The CDR3 sequence is 14 residues long. V was clipped by 5 bases and J by 3 bases; unmatched bases: 5. CDR3 DNA sequence: TGCGCCAGCAGTAGTAGCGGGAGTAAAGAGACCCAGTACTTC. Encoded protein: CASSSSGSKETQYF.

The chain joins TRBV21-1 to TRBJ2-3; TRBD2, the table's D call, was not compared with the DNA. TRBV21-1 is a pseudogene locus. The CDR3 sequence is 15 residues long. In DNA, the CDR3 is TGTGCCAGCAGCAGTCTTATAGCGGGAGTTTTGACGCAGTATTTT. Residues: CASSSLIAGVLTQYF.

J is TRBJ1-5 and V is TRBV10-3; D call uncertain. V gave up 9 bases and J gave up 0 bases, with 15 bases separating them. The germline V gene has CDR1 ENHRY and CDR2 SYGVKD. The CDR3 is made up of 15 amino acids. The CDR3 loop reads CAISPGSTSNQPQHF. For the CDR3, the DNA is TGTGCCATTTCGCCGGGATCGACTAGCAATCAGCCCCAGCATTTT.

The J gene is TRBJ1-1, the V gene TRBV7-9; D not resolved. V lost 4 bases and J 8 bases, leaving 14 bases between the germline ends. The germline V gene has CDR1 SEHNR and CDR2 FQNEAQ (reference sequence). CDR3 length: 13 amino acids. CDR3 amino acids: CASSYPGLAEAFF. The CDR3 region has the DNA TGTGCCAGCAGCTACCCGGGTCTGGCAGAAGCTTTCTTT. The variable domain in full, with the rest retrieved from reference TRBV7-9 and TRBJ1-1, is DTGVSQNPRHKITKRGQNVTFRCDPISEHNRLYWYRQTLGQGPEFLTYFQNEAQLEKSRLLSDRFSAERPKGSFSTLEIQRTEQGDSAMYLCASSYPGLAEAFFGQGTRLTVV.

V usage is TRBV18 and J usage is TRBJ2-1; 10 bases align to TRBD2. The V and J ends lost 7 bases and 1 base, in that order; junction bases with no gene match: 10. This CDR3 has 17 amino acids. The germline V gene has CDR1 KGHSH and CDR2 LQKENI. The CDR3 here is CASCSGAGGRSYNEQFF. CDR3 sequence (DNA): TGTGCCAGCTGCAGTGGAGCGGGAGGGCGGTCCTACAATGAGCAGTTCTTC.

This clone was seen only a few times. The CDR3 is CSETTGGGETQYF. In DNA, the CDR3 is TGCAGCGAGACCACAGGGGGGGGAGAGACCCAGTACTTC. The gene calls are TRBV29-1 and TRBJ2-5; tentatively, D is TRBD1 (8 bases). Germline V gene data show CDR1 as SQVTM and CDR2 as ANQGSEA. With 7 bases removed from V and 4 bases from J, the gap between germline ends came to 16 bases. There are 13 residues in the CDR3.

The chain employs TRBV18 and TRBJ2-1; TRBD2 matches at 14 bases. CDR3 length: 18 amino acids. Germline V CDR1 and CDR2: KGHSH, LQKENI. The J segment lost 4 bases and the V segment lost 3 bases, leaving 8 bases of the junction unmatched. Written as DNA, the CDR3 is TGTGCCAGCTCACCGACTAGCGGGAGGGGCGGGTCTTACAATGAGCAGTTCTTC. This gives the protein CASSPTSGRGGSYNEQFF.

CDR3 bases: TGTGCCAGCAGCTTATCGGCGGGAGTCTACGAGCAGTACTTC. It yields the protein CASSLSAGVYEQYF. The chain employs TRBV7-2 and TRBJ2-7; 7 bases align to TRBD2. The trim removed 2 bases at V and 3 bases at J, leaving 4 bases unmatched. The CDR3 consists of 14 residues. Germline V gene sequence: CDR1 SGHTA, CDR2 FQGNSA. Full variable domain (rest looked up from reference TRBV7-2 and TRBJ2-7): GAGVSQSPSNKVTEKGKDVELRCDPISGHTALYWYRQSLGQGLEFLIYFQGNSAPDKSGLPSDRFSAERTGGSVSTLTIQRTQQEDSAVYLCASSLSAGVYEQYFGPGTRLTVT.

This clone was seen more than once but under ten times. This sequence joins TRBV19 and TRBJ1-5, with D perhaps TRBD1 (6 bases). Trimming removed 5 bases at V and 4 bases at J, with 9 bases between. The length of the CDR3 is 13 residues. CDR1 LNHDA and CDR2 SQIVND come from the germline V gene (reference sequence). Written as DNA, the CDR3 is TGTGCCAGTAGTGGGACATGGAATCAGCCCCAGCATTTT. As protein: CASSGTWNQPQHF. Full variable domain (outside the CDR3, taken from reference TRBV19 and TRBJ1-5): DGGITQSPKYLFRKEGQNVTLSCEQNLNHDAMYWYRQDPGQGLRLIYYSQIVNDFQKGDIAEGYSVSREKKESFPLTVTSAQKNPTAFYLCASSGTWNQPQHFGDGTRLSIL.